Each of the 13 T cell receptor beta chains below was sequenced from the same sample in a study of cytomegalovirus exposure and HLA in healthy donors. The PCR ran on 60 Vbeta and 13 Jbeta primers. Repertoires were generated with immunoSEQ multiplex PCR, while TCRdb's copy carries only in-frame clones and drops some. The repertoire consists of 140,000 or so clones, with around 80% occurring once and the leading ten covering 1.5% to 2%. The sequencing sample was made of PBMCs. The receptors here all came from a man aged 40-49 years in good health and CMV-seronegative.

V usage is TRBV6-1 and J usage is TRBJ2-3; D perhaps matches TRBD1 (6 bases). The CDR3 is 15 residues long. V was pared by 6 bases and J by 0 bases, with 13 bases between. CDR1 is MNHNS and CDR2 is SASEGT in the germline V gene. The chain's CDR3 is CASSYDRTSTDTQYF. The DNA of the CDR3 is TGTGCCAGCAGCTACGACAGGACTAGCACAGATACGCAGTATTTT.

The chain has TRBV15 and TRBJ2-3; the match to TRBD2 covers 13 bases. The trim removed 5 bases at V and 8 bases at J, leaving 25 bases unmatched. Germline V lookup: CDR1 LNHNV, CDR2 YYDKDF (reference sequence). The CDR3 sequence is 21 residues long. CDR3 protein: CATSPTTGTSGASHQRGTQYF. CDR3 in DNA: TGTGCCACCAGCCCCACGACCGGGACTAGCGGGGCTTCTCATCAACGCGGTACGCAGTATTTT.

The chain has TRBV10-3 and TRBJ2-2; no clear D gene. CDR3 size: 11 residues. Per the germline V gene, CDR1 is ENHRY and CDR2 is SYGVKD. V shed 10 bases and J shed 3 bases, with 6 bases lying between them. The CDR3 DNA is TGTGCCACTTCGTACACCGGGGAGCTGTTTTTT. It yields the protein CATSYTGELFF.

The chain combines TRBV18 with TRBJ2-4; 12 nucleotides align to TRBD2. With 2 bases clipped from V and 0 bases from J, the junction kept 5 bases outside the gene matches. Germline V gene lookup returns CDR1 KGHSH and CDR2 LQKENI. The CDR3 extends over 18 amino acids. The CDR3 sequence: CASSPGLAGGLAKNIQYF. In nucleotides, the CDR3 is TGTGCCAGCTCACCAGGGCTAGCGGGAGGGCTAGCCAAAAACATTCAGTACTTC.

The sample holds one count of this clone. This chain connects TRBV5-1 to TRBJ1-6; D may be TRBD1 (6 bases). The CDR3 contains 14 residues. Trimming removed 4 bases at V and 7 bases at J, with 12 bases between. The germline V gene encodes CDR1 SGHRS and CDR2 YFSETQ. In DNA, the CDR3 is TGCGCCAGCAGCGCAGGGGCGCAGAATTCACCCCTCCACTTT. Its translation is CASSAGAQNSPLHF.

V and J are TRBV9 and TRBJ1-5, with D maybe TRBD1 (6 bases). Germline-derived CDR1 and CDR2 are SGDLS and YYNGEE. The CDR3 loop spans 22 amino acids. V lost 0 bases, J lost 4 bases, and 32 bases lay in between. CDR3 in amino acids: CASSVVAIWYGQRELLNQPQHF. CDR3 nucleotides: TGTGCCAGCAGCGTAGTCGCGATTTGGTATGGACAGAGGGAACTTTTAAATCAGCCCCAGCATTTT.

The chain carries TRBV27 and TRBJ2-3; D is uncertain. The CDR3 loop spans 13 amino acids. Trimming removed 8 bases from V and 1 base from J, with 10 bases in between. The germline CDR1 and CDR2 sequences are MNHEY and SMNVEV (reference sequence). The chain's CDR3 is CASGSLGTDTQYF. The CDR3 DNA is TGTGCCAGCGGTAGCCTAGGCACAGATACGCAGTATTTT.

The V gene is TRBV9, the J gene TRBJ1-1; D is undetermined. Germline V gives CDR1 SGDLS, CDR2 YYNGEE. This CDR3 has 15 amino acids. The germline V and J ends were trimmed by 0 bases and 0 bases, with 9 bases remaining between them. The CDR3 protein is CASSVGPSLNTEAFF. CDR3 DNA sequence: TGTGCCAGCAGCGTAGGCCCGAGTTTGAACACTGAAGCTTTCTTT.

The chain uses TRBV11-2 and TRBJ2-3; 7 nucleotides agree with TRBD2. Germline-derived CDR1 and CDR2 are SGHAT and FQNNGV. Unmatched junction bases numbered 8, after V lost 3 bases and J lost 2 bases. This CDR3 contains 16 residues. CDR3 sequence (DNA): TGTGCCAGCAGCTTCAAGCGGGAAATGGTCACAGATACGCAGTATTTT. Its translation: CASSFKREMVTDTQYF.

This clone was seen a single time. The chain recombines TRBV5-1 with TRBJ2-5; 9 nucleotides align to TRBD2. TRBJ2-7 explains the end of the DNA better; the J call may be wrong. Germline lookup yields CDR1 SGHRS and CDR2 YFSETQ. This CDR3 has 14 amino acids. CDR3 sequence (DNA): TGCGCCAGCAGACGAGCGGGAGGAGCCTACGAGCAGTACTTC. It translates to CASRRAGGAYEQYF.

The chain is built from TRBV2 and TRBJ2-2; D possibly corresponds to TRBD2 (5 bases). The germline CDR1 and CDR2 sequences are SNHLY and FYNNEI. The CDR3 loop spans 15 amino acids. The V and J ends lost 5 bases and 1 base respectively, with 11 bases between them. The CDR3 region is CASSQRTVNTGELFF. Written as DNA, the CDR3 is TGTGCCAGCAGTCAACGGACTGTGAACACCGGGGAGCTGTTTTTT.

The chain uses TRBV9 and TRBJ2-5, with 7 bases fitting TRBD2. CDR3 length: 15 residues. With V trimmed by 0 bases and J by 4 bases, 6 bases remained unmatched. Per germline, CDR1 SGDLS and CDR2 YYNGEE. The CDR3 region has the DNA TGTGCCAGCAGCGTAGGCTTTGGCGGGAGAGAGACCCAGTACTTC. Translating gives CASSVGFGGRETQYF.

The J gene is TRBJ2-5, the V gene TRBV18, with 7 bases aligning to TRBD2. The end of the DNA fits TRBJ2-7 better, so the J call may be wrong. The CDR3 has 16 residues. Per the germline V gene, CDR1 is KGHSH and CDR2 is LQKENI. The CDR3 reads CASSPPYAGASYEQYF. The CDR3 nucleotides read TGTGCCAGCTCACCACCTTACGCGGGAGCCTCCTACGAGCAGTACTTC.